This TCR beta chain was captured in a study of blood T cells in healthy people across ages. Study-level points and caveats: Across the age range, TCR beta diversity per million T cells fell in a roughly linear way. Relative to aged donors, long-lived donors carried more naive CD4+ cells and displayed higher diversity. Across samples, TCR beta diversity tracked strongly with naive T cell percentage.

As to this clonotype: Its target is unknown.

The germline V gene has CDR1 SEHNR and CDR2 FQNEAQ (reference sequence). The CDR3 totals 18 residues. The ends were cut back, 3 bases at V and 2 bases at J, with 17 bases in the middle. Through a sample-barcoded 5' primer and a J-beta primer mix, a second PCR was run for roughly 6 to 11 cycles. TCRdb re-called the 5' RACE reads with MiXCR, one entry per CDR3 protein. The top ten clones hold 51% of a sample with approximately 400,000 distinct CDR3 sequences, 50% to 60% of them seen once. Extraction of total RNA produced a minimum of 6 micrograms from each sample. The TCR was taken from a man aged 55 to 69 in good health. The sequenced material came from blood. The chain has TRBV7-9 and TRBJ2-6; D not resolved. This CDR3 is CASSLAVGNRAGANVLTF. The CDR3 nucleotides are TGTGCCAGCAGCTTGGCCGTAGGGAATCGAGCTGGGGCCAACGTCCTGACTTTC.